Below, 12 T cell receptor beta chains from the same sample are listed, as sequenced in a study of T cells in Graves' hyperthyroidism and ophthalmopathy. RNA transcripts were the template for amplifying TCR beta CDR3 regions. Carried out on the TCR CDR3, a first-round RT-PCR used the HTBI primer set. In TCRdb, the multiplex PCR reads were re-called with MiXCR into one record per CDR3 protein. The profile shows around 97,000 distinct CDR3 sequences, less than 55% of them singletons. The specimen sequenced was blood. Source of these receptors: a middle-aged man with Graves' hyperthyroidism.

The chain combines TRBV6-1 with TRBJ1-3; unclear D gene. The CDR3 is 14 amino acids. The V end was cut by 8 bases, the J end by 2 bases, with 13 bases between. The germline CDR1 and CDR2 sequences are MNHNS and SASEGT. CDR3 nucleotides: TGTGCCAGCGTTAAGGGTAGTGCTGGAAACACCATATATTTT. Translated: CASVKGSAGNTIYF.

The chain couples TRBV15 to TRBJ2-6; D gene ambiguous. This CDR3 contains 16 residues. Between the trimmed V and J ends, which lost 1 base and 0 bases, there was a span of 7 bases. The germline V gene has CDR1 LNHNV and CDR2 YYDKDF (reference sequence). CDR3 bases: TGTGCCACCAGCAGAGCACCTGGCTCTGGGGCCAACGTCCTGACTTTC. Translating gives CATSRAPGSGANVLTF.

This clonotype was seen repeatedly, ten times or more. V usage is TRBV6-5 and J usage is TRBJ2-7; D not certain. The V gene lost 3 bases and the J gene lost 2 bases, with 11 bases spanning the gap. Germline-derived CDR1 and CDR2 are MNHEY and SVGAGI. The CDR3 totals 14 residues. CDR3 region: CASSYSRDTYEQYF. The CDR3 DNA reads as TGTGCCAGCAGTTATTCCAGAGATACCTACGAGCAGTACTTC.

The V and J genes are TRBV2 and TRBJ2-3; D not certain. Germline lookup yields CDR1 SNHLY and CDR2 FYNNEI. Deletions cut 8 bases from V and 5 bases from J, with 11 bases between. CDR3 length: 12 amino acids. The CDR3 region has the DNA TGTGCCAGCCGACGCGGCGAAGATACGCAGTATTTT. Translated, it gives CASRRGEDTQYF.

With regard to this clonotype: A clone one base away is much larger, so this may be a read error. V gene TRBV6-2 or TRBV6-3 combines with J gene TRBJ1-2; D might be TRBD1 (5 bases). The germline CDR1 and CDR2 sequences are MNHEY and SVGEGT. CDR3 size: 13 residues. Trimming took off 7 bases at V and 7 bases at J, with 16 bases between the two ends. The CDR3: CASIARKGLGYTF. The CDR3, as DNA: TGTGCCAGCATCGCGCGGAAGGGGCTTGGCTACACCTTC.

By proportion, this clonotype is medium-sized. CDR3 residues: CAISESILETRPLGEQYF. In DNA form, the CDR3 reads TGTGCCATCAGTGAGTCGATTCTGGAAACTCGACCTCTTGGCGAGCAGTACTTC. The rearrangement uses TRBV10-3 and TRBJ2-7; D remains unclear. From germline, CDR1 is ENHRY and CDR2 SYGVKD. There are 18 residues in the CDR3. Trimming left V 0 bases short and J 6 bases short, with 24 bases between.

This clonotype was observed at least ten times. The V and J genes are TRBV9 and TRBJ2-1; D is undetermined. The CDR3 contains 15 residues. In germline, CDR1 is SGDLS, CDR2 YYNGEE. V lost 0 bases to trimming and J lost 0 bases, with 7 bases between them. CDR3 sequence reads: CASSVVTTSYNEQFF. The CDR3 DNA sequence: TGTGCCAGCAGCGTAGTTACCACCTCCTACAATGAGCAGTTCTTC.

Ten or more counts support this clonotype. The chain links TRBV7-8 to TRBJ2-5, with TRBD2 matching over 8 bases. The germline V gene has CDR1 SGHVS and CDR2 FQNEAQ. The CDR3 sequence is 14 residues long. Trimming took 5 bases from V and 5 from J; bases not matched to a gene: 7. DNA of the CDR3: TGTGCCAGCAGCAGGGTGACTAGCGCGGAGACCCAGTACTTC. Protein sequence: CASSRVTSAETQYF.

This clonotype was recorded many times. The rearrangement joins TRBV11-2 to TRBJ2-7; D gene unclear. V was shortened by 2 bases and J by 3 bases, with 11 bases between the two germline ends. In germline, CDR1 is SGHAT, CDR2 FQNNGV. The CDR3 extends over 14 amino acids. The CDR3 nucleotides are TGTGCCAGCAGCTTATCTAGTGCCAACTACGAGCAGTACTTC. Translating gives CASSLSSANYEQYF.

This clonotype has a count of ten or more. The J gene is TRBJ1-3, the V gene TRBV5-1; D call uncertain. This CDR3 has 11 amino acids. Germline V CDR1 and CDR2: SGHRS, YFSETQ. Deletions cut 6 bases from V and 4 bases from J, with 5 bases between. Here the CDR3 reads CASTNGNTIYF. CDR3 in DNA: TGCGCCAGCACAAACGGAAACACCATATATTTT.

A word on this clonotype: This may be a read error, as it is one base from a much larger clone. The V gene is TRBV19, the J gene TRBJ1-5, with D possibly being TRBD1 (6 bases). This CDR3 is built from 14 residues. CDR1 is LNHDA and CDR2 is SQIVND in the germline V gene (reference sequence). In DNA, the CDR3 is TGCGCCGGCAGCCAAGCGGGGGGCAGTCAGCCCCAGCATTTT. Translated: CAGSQAGGSQPQHF.

This clonotype was detected ten times or more. J is TRBJ1-2 and V is TRBV7-9; perhaps TRBD1 as D (6 bases). Trimming removed 5 bases from V and 7 bases from J, with 20 bases in between. In germline, CDR1 is SEHNR, CDR2 FQNEAQ (reference sequence). This CDR3 is 15 amino acids long. The CDR3, as DNA: TGTGCCAGCAGCCGTGGGGGGGGCGTCCCCGGTGGCTACACCTTC. As protein: CASSRGGGVPGGYTF.